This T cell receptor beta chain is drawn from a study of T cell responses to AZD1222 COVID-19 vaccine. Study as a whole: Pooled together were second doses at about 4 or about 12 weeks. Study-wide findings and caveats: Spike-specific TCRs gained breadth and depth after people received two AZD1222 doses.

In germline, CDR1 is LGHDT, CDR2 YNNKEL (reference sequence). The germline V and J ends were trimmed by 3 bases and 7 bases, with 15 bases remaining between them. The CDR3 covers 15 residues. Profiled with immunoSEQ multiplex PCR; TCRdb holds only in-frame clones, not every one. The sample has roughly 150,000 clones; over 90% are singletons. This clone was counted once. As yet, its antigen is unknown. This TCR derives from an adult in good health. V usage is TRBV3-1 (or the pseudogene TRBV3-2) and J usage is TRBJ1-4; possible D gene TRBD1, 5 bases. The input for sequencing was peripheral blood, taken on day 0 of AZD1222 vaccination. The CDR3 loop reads CASSHTAGESEKLFF. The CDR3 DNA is TGTGCCAGCAGCCACACCGCGGGGGAGAGTGAAAAACTGTTTTTT.